This T cell receptor (beta chain) was found in a study of T cells after yellow fever vaccination. Study-level background: SMART-Seq v4 Ultra Low Input handled preparation of low-cell-number fractions. Study-level results: Post-booster repertoires again held most primary-vaccination clones (about 95% CD4, about 88% CD8). CD4 and CD8 compartments shared a small share of clonotypes.

They built TCR cDNA with 5'RACE template switching, a step that put in a universal primer site and UMIs. MiXCR was run by TCRdb on the 5' RACE reads, yielding one entry per CDR3 protein. The sample includes under 600,000 distinct CDR3 sequences, less than 25% of them seen just once. In its sample, this clonotype was seen a few times. Antigen unknown. V shed 4 bases and J shed 4 bases, with 10 bases lying between them. Germline V gene sequence: CDR1 SGHDN, CDR2 FVKESK. This CDR3 has 14 residues. The receptor comes from a man younger than 35 who received the YFV17D yellow fever vaccine. The sample was PBMCs, taken roughly 20 days after the first yellow fever vaccination. The chain recombines TRBV14 with TRBJ2-2; D is ambiguous. CDR3 sequence: CASSRQFSTGELFF. In nucleotides, the CDR3 is TGTGCCAGCAGCCGTCAATTCTCCACCGGGGAGCTGTTTTTT.